Detailed here is one T cell receptor (beta chain). The specificity of this receptor is unknown. No base quality values were provided; no much bigger clone lies one nucleotide off. This sample is drawn from a study of blood T cell repertoires in COVID-19 (TCRdb year 2020). Study-wide context: Collaborator samples came from the United States, Italy and Spain and covered acute and convalescent phases of COVID-19. Nearly every sample came with metadata listing a de-identified subject ID, COVID-19 status, age in years and sex. Samples came from the ongoing ImmuneRACE study (first 160 participants) plus 1,254 subjects from 6 global collaborators. The material from the prospective study consisted of cDNA or gDNA derived from T cells, B-cell-depleted T cells, or PBMCs. Subjects who had been exposed to COVID-19, were actively infected with it, or had recovered from it provided the deeply sampled blood TCRbeta repertoires that made up the dataset. HLA class I and class II types, where available, came from metadata supplied by the sample provider rather than from assay-based typing. The repertoires were released in a freely available public database meant as a resource for research on the immune response to SARS-CoV-2. Overall study results and their limits: The amount of clinical and demographic metadata varied by source and participant and was provided uncurated.

CDR1 LGHDT and CDR2 YNNKEL were looked up in the germline V gene (reference sequence). From the cysteine through the phenylalanine, the CDR3 covers 15 amino acids. Solely the CDR3 DNA is kept, with 45 bases framed from the first base. A distance of 13 bases separates the germline ends of V and J, which lose 7 bases and 1 base respectively. TCRbeta CDR3 regions were amplified from genomic DNA using the immunoSEQ Assay, a bias-controlled multiplex PCR. The study's processing was this. The number of nucleated cells in each sample was estimated by amplification of reference gene primers within the assay. To quantify the absolute abundance of each unique TCRbeta CDR3 rearrangement, sequence reads were collapsed and filtered. For each sample, productive Simpson clonality was calculated as the square root of Simpson's diversity index over productive rearrangements. In TCRdb, the immuneACCESS table is reduced to in-frame sequences with V and J assigned. These tables do not hold every clone; where another copy was compared, an unresolved V gene accounts for under half, and the others remain unexplained. The V and J calls and clone size were taken over from that table, and D and trimming were inferred from the DNA. Counted in this sample were 300,000 to 450,000 clones; more than 70% of them appeared once. The ten largest clones add up to 3.5% to 4% of the sample.

One collaborating source in Seattle enrolled patients during active infection and followed them longitudinally through the course of disease. Collaborating institutions collected whole blood in K2EDTA tubes following their own protocols. For TCRbeta analysis, collaborators shipped samples in one of three forms: frozen whole blood, isolated PBMCs, or DNA extracted from either of those sample types. The TCR comes from a woman in her sixties or seventies with COVID-19, enrolled during active disease. The V and J segments used are TRBV3-1 (or the pseudogene TRBV3-2) and TRBJ2-2, with the D segment identity uncertain. What was sequenced was peripheral blood. The DNA sequence is as follows: TGTGCCAGCAACTACTTCGGAGAGAACACCGGGGAGCTGTTTTTT. Its protein product is CASNYFGENTGELFF.